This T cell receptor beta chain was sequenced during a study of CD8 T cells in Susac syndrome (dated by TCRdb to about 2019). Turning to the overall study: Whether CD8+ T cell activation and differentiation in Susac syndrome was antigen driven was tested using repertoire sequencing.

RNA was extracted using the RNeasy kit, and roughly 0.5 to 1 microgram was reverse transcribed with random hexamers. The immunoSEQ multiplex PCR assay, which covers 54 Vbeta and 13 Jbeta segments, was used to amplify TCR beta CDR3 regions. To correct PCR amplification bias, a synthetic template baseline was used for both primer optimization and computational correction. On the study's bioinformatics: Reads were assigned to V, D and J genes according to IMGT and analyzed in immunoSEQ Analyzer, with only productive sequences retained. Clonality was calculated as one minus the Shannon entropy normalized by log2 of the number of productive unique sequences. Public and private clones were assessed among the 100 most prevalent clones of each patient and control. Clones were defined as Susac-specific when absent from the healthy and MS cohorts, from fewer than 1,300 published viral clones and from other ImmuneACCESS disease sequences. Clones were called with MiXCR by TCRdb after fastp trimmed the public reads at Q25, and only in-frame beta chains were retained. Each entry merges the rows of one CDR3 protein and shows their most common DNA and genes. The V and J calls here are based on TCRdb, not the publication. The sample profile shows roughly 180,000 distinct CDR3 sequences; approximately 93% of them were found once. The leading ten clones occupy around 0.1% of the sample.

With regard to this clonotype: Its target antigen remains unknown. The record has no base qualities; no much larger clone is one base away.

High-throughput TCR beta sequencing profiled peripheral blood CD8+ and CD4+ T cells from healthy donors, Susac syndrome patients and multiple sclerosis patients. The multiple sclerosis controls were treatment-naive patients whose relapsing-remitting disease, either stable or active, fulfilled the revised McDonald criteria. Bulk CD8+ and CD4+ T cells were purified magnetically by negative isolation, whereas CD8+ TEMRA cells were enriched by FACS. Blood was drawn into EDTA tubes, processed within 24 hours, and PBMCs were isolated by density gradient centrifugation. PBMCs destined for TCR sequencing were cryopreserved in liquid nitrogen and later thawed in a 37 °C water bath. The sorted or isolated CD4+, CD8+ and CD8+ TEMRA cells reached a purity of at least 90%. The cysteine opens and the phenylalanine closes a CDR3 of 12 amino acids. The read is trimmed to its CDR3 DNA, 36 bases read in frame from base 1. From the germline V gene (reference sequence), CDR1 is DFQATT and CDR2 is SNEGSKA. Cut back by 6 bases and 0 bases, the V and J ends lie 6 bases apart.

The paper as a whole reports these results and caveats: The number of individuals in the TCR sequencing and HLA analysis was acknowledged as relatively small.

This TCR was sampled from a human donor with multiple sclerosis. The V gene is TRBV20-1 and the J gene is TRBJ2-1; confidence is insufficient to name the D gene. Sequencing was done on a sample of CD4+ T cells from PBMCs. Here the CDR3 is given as CSAEGSYNEQFF. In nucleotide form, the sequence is TGCAGTGCGGAAGGCTCCTACAATGAGCAGTTCTTC.